This TCR beta chain was captured in a study of graft-versus-host responses after intestinal transplantation. Study-wide background: Grafts that recipients had were multivisceral, liver-intestinal, or isolated intestinal transplants. Each recipient received anti-thymocyte globulin induction, then tacrolimus and steroids for approximately three years.

Points on this clone: Its antigen is not known.

TCRdb's copy holds only in-frame clones and misses some; the assay was immunoSEQ multiplex PCR. The sample holds approximately 32,000 clones, around 94% seen once. Germline loops: CDR1 SGHTA, CDR2 FQGNSA. There are 18 residues in the CDR3. V lost 2 bases to trimming and J lost 7 bases; unmatched junction nucleotides: 15. Study-wide results and caveats: Recipient bone marrow held GvH clones, some seen earlier in ileum or blood.

The sequence was obtained from a human patient who received an intestinal transplant, so some T cells may come from the graft donor. The chain uses TRBV7-2 and TRBJ2-7; TRBD2 matches 12 bases. Sequences were derived from PBMCs, sampled 16 days after intestinal transplant. CDR3 sequence reads: CASSLYLLLAGGPREQYF. CDR3 DNA sequence: TGTGCCAGCAGCTTATATCTGTTGCTAGCGGGAGGGCCGCGGGAGCAGTACTTC. Looking up the rest from reference TRBV7-2 and TRBJ2-7 gives the full variable domain: GAGVSQSPSNKVTEKGKDVELRCDPISGHTALYWYRQSLGQGLEFLIYFQGNSAPDKSGLPSDRFSAERTGGSVSTLTIQRTQQEDSAVYLCASSLYLLLAGGPREQYFGPGTRLTVT.